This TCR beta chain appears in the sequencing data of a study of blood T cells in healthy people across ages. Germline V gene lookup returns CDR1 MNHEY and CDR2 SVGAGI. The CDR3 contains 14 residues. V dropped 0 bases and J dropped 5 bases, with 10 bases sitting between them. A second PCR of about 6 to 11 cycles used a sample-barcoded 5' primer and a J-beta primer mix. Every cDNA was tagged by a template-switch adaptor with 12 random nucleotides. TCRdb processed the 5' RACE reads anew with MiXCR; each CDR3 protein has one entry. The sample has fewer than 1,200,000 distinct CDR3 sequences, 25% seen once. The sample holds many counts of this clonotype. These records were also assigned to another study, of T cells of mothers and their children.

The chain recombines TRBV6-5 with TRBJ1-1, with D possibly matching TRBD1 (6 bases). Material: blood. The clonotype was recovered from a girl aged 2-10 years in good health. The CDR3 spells CASSYSNRVTEAFF. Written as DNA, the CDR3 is TGTGCCAGCAGTTACTCGAACAGGGTGACTGAAGCTTTCTTT.